Sequencing of this T cell receptor beta chain was carried out in a study of T cells expressing NK-cell markers. In the study overall: Sequenced donors, eight in total, included seven who were HCMV-seropositive and one who was seronegative. Study-wide results and limits: Also leading the CD3+CD56-NKG2C+ fraction in a few donors were these clonotypes. Each of a handful of donors carried dominant NKG2C+ clonotypes accounting for about 1.0-8% of CD8+ T cells.

The CDR3 has 16 amino acids. Note on this clonotype: Its matching antigen is unknown.

Scientists made TCR beta cDNA using 5'RACE template switching with UMIs. TCRdb reworked the 5' RACE reads into one entry per CDR3 protein, no DNA. The sample includes 300,000 to 500,000 distinct CDR3 sequences. The V and J genes are TRBV12-3 or TRBV12-4 and TRBJ2-1; the TCRdb D gene call, TRBD1, has no DNA to confirm it. This TCR derives from a woman between 50 and 59 years old in good health. What was sequenced was blood T cells: a sorted CD56 or NKG2C T cell subset, CD4+ or CD8+ T cells, or bulk PBMC T cells (not recorded which). Here the CDR3 reads CASSPPPGQGHNEQFF.